The clone carrying this T cell receptor beta chain showed up many times. Antigen: not known. The data originate from a study of regulatory T cells in long-lasting Graves disease. General study points: Persistent patients shared some 2,500 public clonotypes among themselves. Newly diagnosed patients shared fewer, at some 970.

Time point indicated: newly diagnosed GD, antithyroid drugs for less than 3 months. PBMC-extracted RNA yielded the TCR library. Library construction for TCR beta used iRepertoire HTBI primers and Arm-PCR of CDR3 regions. TCRdb re-called the multiplex PCR reads through MiXCR, storing one row per CDR3 protein. Among approximately 230,000 distinct CDR3 sequences listed, 15% to 20% were seen once. This CDR3 contains 14 residues. V gave up 0 bases and J gave up 4 bases, with 7 bases separating them. Germline V lookup: CDR1 LGHDT, CDR2 YNNKEL (reference sequence). The receptor was derived from a female donor with Graves disease. The sequencing used peripheral blood mononuclear cells (PBMCs), collected at new diagnosis, from a patient treated with antithyroid drugs. The chain joins TRBV3-1 to TRBJ1-3; D uncertain. The CDR3 reads CASSQDSPGNTIYF. DNA of the CDR3: TGTGCCAGCAGCCAAGATTCCCCCGGAAACACCATATATTTT.